A selection of T cell receptor beta chains follows, all from one sample in a study of OX40 agonist ivuxolimab in advanced cancers. Measured with immunoSEQ multiplex PCR; TCRdb has only the in-frame clones, and not every one. The data contain some 45,000 clones, 75% to 85% of them singletons. The source material was CD4+ or CD8+ T cells sorted from blood, sampled in a trial of the OX40 agonist ivuxolimab. These receptor sequences come from an adult with an advanced solid tumor such as melanoma, head and neck, liver or kidney cancer. CDR3s include the opening cysteine and the closing phenylalanine or tryptophan. A D gene is named only where the DNA matches it firmly. Rows give clone size only sometimes, using once, few, many, or a class for an expanded clone.

- | - | TRBJ2-2 | 16 | TRBV9 | TGTGCCAGCAGCGCCCCGGGACTCCGGAACACCGGGGAGCTGTTTTTT | CASSAPGLRNTGELFF
- | - | TRBJ2-1 | 12 | TRBV30 | TGTGCCTGGAGTGTGTGGCACAATGAGCAGTTCTTC | CAWSVWHNEQFF
- | TRBD1 | TRBJ2-1 | 15 | TRBV2 | TGTGCCAGCAGTCGACAGGGGGGCTCCTACAATGAGCAGTTCTTC | CASSRQGGSYNEQFF
- | TRBD2 | TRBJ2-3 | 15 | TRBV2 | TGTGCCAGCAGTGAGGGACTAGCGGTCGGGGATACGCAGTATTTT | CASSEGLAVGDTQYF
once | - | TRBJ2-3 | 13 | TRBV27 | TGTGCCACCTCGACAGGCGCCCAGGGTACGCAGTATTTT | CATSTGAQGTQYF
- | - | TRBJ2-5 | 16 | TRBV6-1 | TGTGCCAGCAGTGATTTTGGCAGGGGGGTCCAAGAGACCCAGTACTTC | CASSDFGRGVQETQYF
- | - | TRBJ1-2 | 13 | TRBV19 | TGTGCCAGTAATAGGGGCCAGTACTATGGCTACACCTTC | CASNRGQYYGYTF
- | TRBD2 | TRBJ2-7 | 16 | TRBV7-6 | TGTGCCAGCAGCATGGGACTAGCGGGAGGGGAAGGGGAGCAGTACTTC | CASSMGLAGGEGEQYF
- | - | TRBJ2-1 | 13 | TRBV2 | TGTGCCAGCAGGATTTTACTAGAGGGAGAGCAGTTCTTC | CASRILLEGEQFF
- | TRBD2 | TRBJ2-3 | 15 | TRBV19 | TGTGCCAGTAAGAGACTAGCTGTGCCTTTTGATACGCAGTATTTT | CASKRLAVPFDTQYF
- | - | TRBJ2-7 | 14 | TRBV28 | TGTGCCAGCAGTTCGCCGGCCCAACTCTACGAGCAGTACTTC | CASSSPAQLYEQYF
- | TRBD2 | TRBJ2-7 | 14 | TRBV19 | TGTGCCAGTAGTATAGGGGGGGGAATCTACGAGCAGTACTTC | CASSIGGGIYEQYF
- | - | TRBJ1-5 | 14 | TRBV19 | TGTGCCAGTAGTGTCGACAGGAGCAATCAGCCCCAGCATTTT | CASSVDRSNQPQHF
- | - | TRBJ2-7 | 12 | TRBV6-5 | TGTGCCAGCAGTCGCGATTATGGGGAGCAGTACTTC | CASSRDYGEQYF
- | - | TRBJ2-3 | 14 | TRBV19 | TGTGCCAGTAGTATCGCTTATAACACAGATACGCAGTATTTT | CASSIAYNTDTQYF
- | TRBD1 | TRBJ1-5 | 14 | TRBV6-6 | TGTGCCAGCAAAGGACAGGGGATTACTCAGCCCCAGCATTTT | CASKGQGITQPQHF
- | - | TRBJ2-7 | 13 | TRBV28 | TGTGCCAGCGGAGGACAGCCGCCCTACGAGCAGTACTTC | CASGGQPPYEQYF